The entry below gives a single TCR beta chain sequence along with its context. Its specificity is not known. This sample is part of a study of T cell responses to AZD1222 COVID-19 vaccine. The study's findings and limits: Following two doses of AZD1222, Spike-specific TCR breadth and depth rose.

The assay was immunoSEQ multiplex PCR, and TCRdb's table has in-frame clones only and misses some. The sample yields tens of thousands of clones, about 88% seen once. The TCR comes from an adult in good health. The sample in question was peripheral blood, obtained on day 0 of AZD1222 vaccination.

CDR3 coding DNA: TGTGCCAGTAGTACCGGGGAGGGACTGGGATACAATGAGCAGTTCTTC. This translates into CASSTGEGLGYNEQFF. This sequence joins TRBV19 and TRBJ2-1; 7 bases align to TRBD2. This CDR3 region has 16 residues. CDR1 LNHDA and CDR2 SQIVND come from the germline V gene (reference sequence). Trimming removed 4 bases from V and 4 bases from J; junction bases left unmatched: 10.